Given below is one T cell receptor beta chain in context. Under the authors' procedure: Reference gene primer amplification yielded estimated nucleated cell counts. The data were produced by immunoSEQ multiplex PCR, yet TCRdb's version contains in-frame clones alone and is incomplete. V, J and clone size are those of that table, while D and trimming were read from the DNA. The sample comprises around 250,000 clones, 70% to 90% of which are singletons, and about 3% rests with the top ten. The data are from a study of blood T cell repertoires in COVID-19. For the study at large: COVID-19 samples from acute and convalescent phases originated in the United States, Italy and Spain. From T cells, B-cell-depleted T cells, or PBMCs came the material, which was cDNA or gDNA.

This CDR3 comprises 13 residues. The germline V gene encodes CDR1 GTSNPN and CDR2 SVGIG (reference sequence). This TCR was sampled from a woman under 40 with active or convalescent COVID-19. The chain uses TRBV30 and TRBJ1-4; D call uncertain. The sequenced sample was peripheral blood. The CDR3 DNA is TGTGCGGTGTCTATTTCGACTAATGAAAAACTGTTTTTT. It encodes CAVSISTNEKLFF.